This entry lists 16 T cell receptor beta chains sequenced from one sample in a study of T cells in localized non-small cell lung cancer (dated by TCRdb to 2018 to 2021). The receptor library was made with the immunoSEQ multiplex PCR assay. The immuneACCESS repertoire file appears here via TCRdb, limited to in-frame rearrangements. These files lack a portion of the clones; in checked studies, under half of the deficit traces to unresolved V genes, and the cause of the others is not known. This sample comprises 21,000 or so clones, about 85% of them detected only once. Around 15% of the sample is in the top ten clones. Sequencing used PBMCs, obtained before any cancer treatment. The receptors come from a woman aged 35 to 70 with stage II squamous cell lung carcinoma.

The chain combines TRBV29-1 with TRBJ1-2; D gene uncertain. The CDR3 has 15 residues. The V gene's germline CDR1 is SQVTM and CDR2 ANQGSEA. The germline V and J ends were trimmed by 5 bases and 6 bases, with 22 bases remaining between them. Here the CDR3 reads CSVFRANSRMDGYTF. The CDR3 DNA is TGCAGCGTTTTCCGAGCTAACTCACGCATGGATGGCTACACCTTC.

This clone was seen once. The chain combines TRBV6-1 with TRBJ2-7; 7 bases fit TRBD2. The V gene end was trimmed by 6 bases and the J gene end by 3 bases; junction bases not matched to a gene: 5. Germline-derived CDR1 and CDR2 are MNHNS and SASEGT. The CDR3 has 13 amino acids. The CDR3 spells CASRPLAIYEQYF. The CDR3 coding sequence is TGTGCCAGCAGGCCACTAGCGATCTACGAGCAGTACTTC.

The chain uses TRBV18 and TRBJ1-2; D remains ambiguous. Trimming left V 4 bases short and J 7 bases short, with 13 bases between. Germline CDR1 is KGHSH and CDR2 is LQKENI. The CDR3 is 13 amino acids. This CDR3 is CASSLRESGGYTF. The CDR3 DNA is TGTGCCAGCTCACTGAGGGAATCTGGTGGCTACACCTTC.

The chain uses TRBV6-6 and TRBJ2-1, with TRBD2 matching over 7 bases. The CDR3 consists of 15 residues. V lost 0 bases, J lost 5 bases, and 4 bases stayed unmatched. Germline CDR1 is MNHNY and CDR2 is SVGAGI (reference sequence). DNA for the CDR3: TGTGCCAGCAGTTACTCGGGGCGGGAGAACAATGAGCAGTTCTTC. This gives the protein CASSYSGRENNEQFF.

This chain connects TRBV11-3 to TRBJ2-4; TRBD2 matches at 9 bases. V gave up 5 bases and J gave up 6 bases; unmatched junction bases: 11. Germline V lookup: CDR1 SGHNT, CDR2 YENEEA. The CDR3 contains 16 residues. The CDR3 is CASSPLNGREGNIQYF. DNA for the CDR3: TGTGCCAGCAGCCCACTTAACGGGCGGGAGGGAAACATTCAGTACTTC. The whole variable domain, filled in from reference TRBV11-3 and TRBJ2-4, reads EAGVVQSPRYKIIEKKQPVAFWCNPISGHNTLYWYLQNLGQGPELLIRYENEEAVDDSQLPKDRFSAERLKGVDSTLKIQPAELGDSAVYLCASSPLNGREGNIQYFGAGTRLSVL.

This chain joins TRBV29-1 and TRBJ2-7; possible D gene TRBD2, 6 bases. Germline V gene sequence: CDR1 SQVTM, CDR2 ANQGSEA. Trimming removed 4 bases from V and 3 bases from J, with 13 bases in between. The CDR3 is 13 amino acids. The CDR3 spells CSVGPHGGYEQYF. The CDR3 nucleotides are TGCAGCGTTGGCCCACACGGGGGCTACGAGCAGTACTTC.

V is TRBV11-3 and J is TRBJ2-1, with D perhaps TRBD2 (5 bases). There are 15 residues in the CDR3. Germline loops: CDR1 SGHNT, CDR2 YENEEA. The V gene lost 1 base and the J gene lost 5 bases, with 12 bases spanning the gap. This chain's CDR3 is CASSLGAAPDNEQFF. Written as DNA, the CDR3 is TGTGCCAGCAGCTTAGGAGCGGCCCCCGACAATGAGCAGTTCTTC.

The chain is built from TRBV7-6 and TRBJ2-3; D may be TRBD1 (6 bases). Germline loops: CDR1 SGHVS, CDR2 FNYEAQ. V was pared by 0 bases and J by 2 bases, with 15 bases between. This CDR3 has 17 residues. The CDR3 sequence is CASSLALRDKDTDTQYF. DNA for the CDR3: TGTGCCAGCAGCTTAGCGCTCCGGGACAAAGACACAGATACGCAGTATTTT.

This chain links TRBV5-1 with TRBJ2-6; perhaps TRBD1 as D (6 bases). The germline gives CDR1 SGHRS, CDR2 YFSETQ. The CDR3 contains 15 residues. Trimming pared 0 bases from V and 4 bases from J, leaving 8 bases between. CDR3 protein: CASSLVTGGANVLTF. Written as DNA, the CDR3 is TGCGCCAGCAGCTTGGTAACAGGGGGGGCCAACGTCCTGACTTTC.

In its sample, this clone was seen a few times. The chain couples TRBV5-6 to TRBJ2-7; D is unresolved. The CDR3 sequence is 11 residues long. Germline V gives CDR1 SGHDT, CDR2 YYEEEE. Between the trimmed V and J ends, which lost 4 bases and 5 bases, there was a span of 7 bases. The CDR3 DNA reads as TGTGCCAGCAGCCGTGCCCACGAGCAGTACTTC. It yields the protein CASSRAHEQYF.

The chain uses TRBV28 and TRBJ1-2; 10 bases are shared with TRBD1. V gave up 6 bases and J gave up 8 bases; unmatched junction bases: 12. CDR1 and CDR2 (germline): MDHEN, SYDVKM. The length of the CDR3 is 15 residues. The CDR3 sequence: CASRWPRDRGGGYTF. CDR3 coding DNA: TGTGCCAGCAGATGGCCCCGGGACAGGGGCGGGGGCTACACCTTC.

The chain links TRBV4-3 to TRBJ2-1, with D maybe TRBD2 (7 bases). Per germline, CDR1 LGHNA and CDR2 YSLEER. CDR3 length equals 15 residues. The V gene lost 0 bases and the J gene lost 6 bases, with 12 bases spanning the gap. The CDR3 nucleotides are TGCGCCAGCAGCCAAGAGGACGGGGGGCCCAATGAGCAGTTCTTC. Encoded protein: CASSQEDGGPNEQFF.

The CDR3 nucleotides are TGTGCCAGCAGCTTACCCGCAACAGATACGCAGTATTTT. Translating it yields CASSLPATDTQYF. V is TRBV25-1 and J is TRBJ2-3; D not certain. This CDR3 spans 13 amino acids. CDR1 is MGHDK and CDR2 is SYGVNS in the germline V gene. Between the trimmed V and J ends, which lost 6 bases and 3 bases, there was a span of 10 bases.

The V gene is TRBV2, the J gene TRBJ1-2, with a tentative D call TRBD1 (5 bases). The length of the CDR3 is 13 residues. Germline CDR1 reads SNHLY; CDR2 reads FYNNEI. Trimming took 10 bases from V and 4 from J, leaving 16 bases between them. CDR3 loop: CATPWGGIYGYTF. The CDR3, as DNA: TGTGCCACCCCATGGGGGGGGATCTATGGCTACACCTTC.

The gene calls are TRBV11-1 and TRBJ2-1; D gene uncertain. Germline CDR1 reads SGHAT; CDR2 reads FQDESV (reference sequence). The CDR3 sequence is 17 residues long. The V gene lost 2 bases and the J gene lost 0 bases, with 14 bases spanning the gap. CDR3 nucleotide sequence: TGTGCCAGCAGCTTAATCACCTCAGATAGCTCCTACAATGAGCAGTTCTTC. Translating gives CASSLITSDSSYNEQFF.

The chain employs TRBV11-2 and TRBJ1-2, with D perhaps TRBD1 (6 bases). The germline V gene has CDR1 SGHAT and CDR2 FQNNGV. V was trimmed by 4 bases and J by 3 bases, leaving 15 bases between them. CDR3 size: 15 residues. The CDR3 region is CASSYHSGAHYGYTF. CDR3 sequence (DNA): TGTGCCAGCAGCTACCATTCAGGGGCGCACTATGGCTACACCTTC.